A selection of T cell receptor beta chains follows, all from one sample in a study of blood T cell repertoires in COVID-19. Assay used: immunoSEQ multiplex PCR; TCRdb lists only in-frame clones, some missing. Among 470,000 or so clones listed, around nine tenths were seen once. The sequencing input was peripheral blood. These receptors all come from a woman aged 25 to 39 with acute or convalescent COVID-19. CDR3s include the opening cysteine and the closing phenylalanine or tryptophan. A D gene is named only where the DNA matches it firmly. Size values are once, few and many counts, or a class for expanded clones, and some rows have none.

V	size	D	J	DNA	CDR3
TRBV12-3/TRBV12-4	NA	NA	TRBJ2-7	TGTGCCAGCAGTTTAGCAGGGGCCGAGCAGTACTTC	CASSLAGAEQYF
TRBV25-1	NA	TRBD1	TRBJ2-7	TGTGCCACCTCACGACAGGGGGCGCGCAACGAGCAGTACTTC	CATSRQGARNEQYF
TRBV4-1	NA	NA	TRBJ2-1	TGCGCCAGCAGCCCAGTCCGGCTCCAGGCTGAGCAGTTCTTC	CASSPVRLQAEQFF
TRBV5-1	NA	TRBD1	TRBJ1-2	TGCGCCAGCAGCATGAGGACAGGGGTCTATGGCTACACCTTC	CASSMRTGVYGYTF
TRBV5-1	once	TRBD2	TRBJ2-1	TGCGCCAGCAGCTTAACTAGCGGGCGATACAATGAGCAGTTCTTC	CASSLTSGRYNEQFF
TRBV6-2/TRBV6-3	once	NA	TRBJ1-2	TGTGCCAGCAGCACGCCACAGGGAAATAACTATGGCTACACCTTC	CASSTPQGNNYGYTF
TRBV24-1	NA	TRBD1	TRBJ2-1	TGTGCCACCAGTGATCACAGGGGGGCCACAAACGAGCAGTTCTTC	CATSDHRGATNEQFF
TRBV4-1	once	TRBD2	TRBJ2-2	TGCGCCAGCAGCCCGGAGCGGGGGTCGGCCGGGGAGCTGTTTTTT	CASSPERGSAGELFF
TRBV7-3	NA	TRBD1	TRBJ2-3	TGTGCCAGCAGTATTGTGGGACAGGGCTTGGTTACGCAGTATTTT	CASSIVGQGLVTQYF
TRBV5-4	NA	TRBD1	TRBJ2-2	TGTGCCAGCAGTCAAGGACAGGACACCGGGGAGCTGTTTTTT	CASSQGQDTGELFF
TRBV6-6	NA	NA	TRBJ1-5	TGTGCCAGCAGCCTAAGCAATCAGCCCCAGCATTTT	CASSLSNQPQHF
TRBV5-1	NA	TRBD1	TRBJ2-7	TGCGCCAGCAGCTTGGGGGGACAGGGTGTCTACGAGCAGTACTTC	CASSLGGQGVYEQYF
TRBV4-1	NA	TRBD2	TRBJ2-5	TGCGCCAGCAGCCTCCGACTAGCGGGTGAGACCCAGTACTTC	CASSLRLAGETQYF
TRBV19	NA	NA	TRBJ2-5	TGTGCCACCCTACCTGGACAAGGGGGGACCCAGTACTTC	CATLPGQGGTQYF
TRBV18	NA	TRBD1	TRBJ1-1	TGTGCCAGCTCACCACCGGGACAGGGGGCGCGGGACACTGAAGCTTTCTTT	CASSPPGQGARDTEAFF
TRBV30	NA	TRBD1	TRBJ1-6	TGTGCCTGGAAGGGACAGTTTAATTCACCCCTCCACTTT	CAWKGQFNSPLHF
TRBV4-1	NA	NA	TRBJ1-1	TGCGCCAGCAGCCAAGTGGTACCGGGTTTGAACACTGAAGCTTTCTTT	CASSQVVPGLNTEAFF
TRBV5-1	few	NA	TRBJ1-2	TGCGCCAGCAGTAGACGGGAGGACGCGGGCGGCTACACCTTC	CASSRREDAGGYTF
TRBV9	NA	NA	TRBJ1-1	TGTGCCAGCAGCCCAGTACAGGGAATGAACACTGAAGCTTTCTTT	CASSPVQGMNTEAFF
TRBV3-1/TRBV3-2	NA	NA	TRBJ1-1	TGTGCCAGCAGCCAAGACCCTGGGGGCAACACTGAAGCTTTCTTT	CASSQDPGGNTEAFF
TRBV19	NA	NA	TRBJ1-6	TGTGCCAGTAGCACAAGGGGCAGGGTTGATTCACCCCTCCACTTT	CASSTRGRVDSPLHF
TRBV6-5	NA	TRBD2	TRBJ2-7	TGTGCCAGCAGGTCTGCGGGGGTTTACGAGCAGTACTTC	CASRSAGVYEQYF
TRBV5-6	NA	TRBD1	TRBJ1-4	TGTGCCAGCAGCTTGTTTTCTGGGACAGCTAATGAAAAACTGTTTTTT	CASSLFSGTANEKLFF
TRBV9	few	NA	TRBJ2-7	TGTGCCAGCAGCGTAGCACACTCCTACGAGCAGTACTTC	CASSVAHSYEQYF
TRBV7-3	NA	NA	TRBJ2-3	TGTGCCAGCAGCCAGGGGGGCTCCGCAGATACGCAGTATTTT	CASSQGGSADTQYF
TRBV5-1	NA	TRBD2	TRBJ2-3	TGCGCCAGCAGCTTTAGGACTAGCGATACAGATACGCAGTATTTT	CASSFRTSDTDTQYF
TRBV9	NA	TRBD2	TRBJ2-3	TGTGCCAGCAGACCGGGACTAGCGTTAGATACGCAGTATTTT	CASRPGLALDTQYF
TRBV2	once	NA	TRBJ2-1	TGTGCCAGCAGTGTTTCTGTTTCGGGTCCCAATGAGCAGTTCTTC	CASSVSVSGPNEQFF
TRBV11-2	NA	NA	TRBJ1-1	TGTGCCAGCCACCCCCCTGCGCGGGGCTGGAACACTGAAGCTTTCTTT	CASHPPARGWNTEAFF
TRBV5-1	NA	TRBD2	TRBJ2-5	TGCGCCAGCAGCTTTACCCCGACTAGCGGGGGAGACTTCCAAGAGACCCAGTACTTC	CASSFTPTSGGDFQETQYF
TRBV2	NA	TRBD1	TRBJ2-7	TGTGCCAGCAGTCCTACAGGGGGAGTATACGAGCAGTACTTC	CASSPTGGVYEQYF
TRBV24-1	NA	NA	TRBJ2-3	TGTGCCACCTCCCAGCGGTCAGATACGCAGTATTTT	CATSQRSDTQYF
TRBV12-3/TRBV12-4	NA	NA	TRBJ2-1	TGTGCCAGCAGTTTAGGAGATGAGCAGTTCTTC	CASSLGDEQFF
TRBV9	NA	NA	TRBJ2-2	TGTGCCAGCGAGGGAGTAGGGGGGGCCGGGGAGCTGTTTTTT	CASEGVGGAGELFF
TRBV28	NA	TRBD1	TRBJ2-7	TGTGCCAGCAGCCTATCCGGACAGGGCTACGAGCAGTACTTC	CASSLSGQGYEQYF
TRBV30	NA	NA	TRBJ1-4	TGTGCCTGGAGTACAGGGTCCGCTAATGAAAAACTGTTTTTT	CAWSTGSANEKLFF
TRBV5-1	NA	NA	TRBJ2-7	TGCGCCAGCAGCTTGGATCTCCAGCGGGGACACTACGAGCAGTACTTC	CASSLDLQRGHYEQYF
TRBV5-1	NA	TRBD2	TRBJ2-7	TGCGCCAGCAGCGACACTAGCGGGAGCTCCTACGAGCAGTACTTC	CASSDTSGSSYEQYF
TRBV28	NA	NA	TRBJ2-3	TGTGCCAGCAGGACTAGAGATACGCAGTATTTT	CASRTRDTQYF
TRBV25-1	NA	NA	TRBJ1-2	TGTGCCAGCAGTTTCTCCTACGGCTACACCTTC	CASSFSYGYTF
TRBV10-2	NA	TRBD1	TRBJ2-7	TGCGCCACCAGGGACAGATCCTACGAGCAGTACTTC	CATRDRSYEQYF
TRBV7-9	NA	NA	TRBJ2-1	TGTGCCAGCAGCGGTAACAGCGGAACATCCTACAATGAGCAGTTCTTC	CASSGNSGTSYNEQFF
TRBV27	NA	TRBD1	TRBJ1-1	TGTGCCAGCAGTTTCTACAGGGGGACTGAAGCTTTCTTT	CASSFYRGTEAFF
TRBV30	NA	NA	TRBJ2-1	TGTGCCTGGAGTGTTGGCCGGACTGCCTACAATGAGCAGTTCTTC	CAWSVGRTAYNEQFF
TRBV3-1/TRBV3-2	NA	NA	TRBJ2-3	TGTGCCAGCAGCCAAGGTCGGAGGGATACGCAGTATTTT	CASSQGRRDTQYF
TRBV19	few	NA	TRBJ2-7	TGTGCCAGTAGTAGCTCTACAGGGACCTACGAGCAGTACTTC	CASSSSTGTYEQYF
TRBV29-1	NA	NA	TRBJ1-1	TGCAGCGTATTTAATACAGGTGGGAGGACTGAAGCTTTCTTT	CSVFNTGGRTEAFF
TRBV5-4	NA	NA	TRBJ2-3	TGTGCCAGCAGCTTGGGGGGGCCGGATACGCAGTATTTT	CASSLGGPDTQYF
TRBV30	NA	NA	TRBJ1-6	TGTGCCTGGACTAATAATTCACCCCTCCACTTT	CAWTNNSPLHF
TRBV2	NA	TRBD2	TRBJ2-7	TGTGCCAGCAGTGAAAGAAGCGGGGCCACCTACGAGCAGTACTTC	CASSERSGATYEQYF
TRBV3-1/TRBV3-2	NA	NA	TRBJ1-2	TGTGCCAGCAGCCAATTTAGCGGAAGGGGTGCTGGCTACACCTTC	CASSQFSGRGAGYTF
TRBV12-3/TRBV12-4	NA	NA	TRBJ1-5	TGTGCCAGCAGCGGAGCGGATCAGCCCCAGCATTTT	CASSGADQPQHF
TRBV28	few	NA	TRBJ2-1	TGTGCCAGCAGTTTGGCGGGGGCCCACAATGAGCAGTTCTTC	CASSLAGAHNEQFF
TRBV19	NA	NA	TRBJ2-7	TGTGCCAGTAGTATATGCCCACATCTACTATACAAGCAGTACTTC	CASSICPHLLYKQYF
TRBV6-1	once	NA	TRBJ2-7	TGTGCCAGCAGTGAAGATGGACTCTGGGGCGAGCAGTACTTC	CASSEDGLWGEQYF